This T cell receptor (beta chain) originates from a study of blood T cells in healthy people across ages. PCR was performed a second time for about 6 to 12 cycles using a sample-barcoded 5' primer and a J-beta primer mix. TCRdb reprocessed the 5' RACE reads with MiXCR, giving one entry per CDR3 protein. Seen here are 1.5 million or so distinct CDR3 sequences, about 45% observed once, and the top ten hold less than 5%. About this clonotype: One end of the junction does not line up with germline, which may come from a read error.

The authors extracted at least 5 micrograms of total RNA per sample. CDR1 and CDR2 from the germline V gene are SGDLS and YYNGEE. The length of the CDR3 is 13 residues. The specimen sequenced was blood. This chain uses TRBV9 with TRBJ1-1, with a possible D match to TRBD1 (5 bases). The origin of this receptor is a woman younger than 35 in good health. CDR3 sequence reads: CAGSVGAGTEAFF. The CDR3, as DNA: TGTGCCGGCAGCGTAGGGGCCGGGACTGAAGCTTTCTTT.